The next 25 T cell receptor beta chains were all read from a single sample in a study of control samples from healthy donors and cancer patients. Some clones are missing from TCRdb's copy, which holds only in-frame ones; the method was immunoSEQ multiplex PCR. Counted here are some 130,000 clones, about 92% occurring once; the ten biggest clones make up less than 2.5%. The sample comprised blood. These receptors were taken from a woman in her fifties or sixties in good health.

The J gene is TRBJ2-5, the V gene TRBV4-1; D gene unclear. The CDR3 totals 14 residues. The germline CDR1 and CDR2 sequences are MGHRA and YSYEKL. V was trimmed by 1 base and J by 5 bases, leaving 11 bases between them. The CDR3: CASSQGPLGETQYF. The CDR3 coding sequence is TGCGCCAGCAGCCAAGGGCCCCTGGGGGAGACCCAGTACTTC.

The genes are TRBV5-4 and TRBJ1-3, with D tentatively TRBD1 (5 bases). The V gene lost 0 bases and the J gene lost 1 base, with 8 bases spanning the gap. This CDR3 spans 15 amino acids. Germline lookup yields CDR1 SGHNT and CDR2 YYREEE (reference sequence). In DNA, the CDR3 is TGTGCCAGCAGCTTGGAGAGGGGTTCTGGAAACACCATATATTTT. Amino acid sequence: CASSLERGSGNTIYF.

This clone has a single count. V gene TRBV28 combines with J gene TRBJ2-3; D remains unclear. The CDR3 contains 14 residues. Germline-derived CDR1 and CDR2 are MDHEN and SYDVKM. Trimming left V 5 bases short and J 3 bases short, with 12 bases between. CDR3 sequence: CASSPLDTTDTQYF. CDR3 nucleotide sequence: TGTGCCAGCAGTCCGTTGGATACGACAGATACGCAGTATTTT.

The rearrangement uses TRBV24-1 and TRBJ2-2; 9 bases map to TRBD1. The germline CDR1 and CDR2 sequences are KGHDR and SFDVKD. J gave up 5 bases and V 7 bases, and 4 bases lay outside the gene matches. The CDR3 is 14 amino acids. The DNA of the CDR3 is TGTGCCACCAGGGGACAGGGCGATACCGGGGAGCTGTTTTTT. This encodes CATRGQGDTGELFF.

The J gene is TRBJ1-6, the V gene TRBV5-1, with TRBD1 matching over 7 bases. Germline CDR1 reads SGHRS; CDR2 reads YFSETQ. This CDR3 has 15 amino acids. J gave up 6 bases and V 2 bases, and 5 bases lay outside the gene matches. The CDR3 is CASSFTGQVNSPLHF. CDR3 in DNA: TGCGCCAGCAGCTTCACCGGACAGGTTAATTCACCCCTCCACTTT.

V usage is TRBV3-1 (or the pseudogene TRBV3-2) and J usage is TRBJ1-1; the D is unclear. Trimming stripped 10 bases from V and 4 bases from J, with 10 bases between. The CDR3 runs 11 residues. Germline V gene data show CDR1 as LGHDT and CDR2 as YNNKEL (reference sequence). The CDR3 region is CATGEFTEAFF. The CDR3 DNA reads TGTGCCACGGGAGAATTCACTGAAGCTTTCTTT.

The chain recombines TRBV18 with TRBJ2-7, with D hard to call. V was pared by 3 bases and J by 3 bases, with 9 bases between. This CDR3 has 13 amino acids. Germline V gene sequence: CDR1 KGHSH, CDR2 LQKENI. In DNA form, the CDR3 reads TGTGCCAGCTCACCCGGGCCCAACTACGAGCAGTACTTC. Translation gives CASSPGPNYEQYF.

This chain connects TRBV5-4 to TRBJ2-5; D perhaps matches TRBD1 (5 bases). The CDR3 has 16 residues. CDR1 and CDR2 (germline): SGHNT, YYREEE (reference sequence). V lost 3 bases and J lost 5, with 20 bases in between. The CDR3 nucleotides are TGTGCCAGCAGCTATGACTCTTCCAGGGCTTCGGAGACCCAGTACTTC. Translated, it gives CASSYDSSRASETQYF.

The V gene is TRBV14, the J gene TRBJ1-1, with TRBD1 as a possible D gene (5 bases). Deletions cut 4 bases from V and 10 bases from J, with 22 bases between. Germline CDR1 SGHDN, CDR2 FVKESK. The CDR3 extends over 15 amino acids. This CDR3 is CASSPLGEGYVGAFF. CDR3 coding DNA: TGTGCCAGCAGCCCGCTCGGCGAGGGGTATGTGGGAGCTTTCTTT.

DNA for the CDR3: TGTGCCAGCAGCCAAGGACTAGCGGGAGGGCCAGATACGCAGTATTTT. It codes for CASSQGLAGGPDTQYF. The J gene is TRBJ2-3, the V gene TRBV4-2; the match to TRBD2 covers 14 bases. Trimming took 1 base from V and 4 from J; bases not matched to a gene: 1. Per the germline V gene, CDR1 is LGHNA and CDR2 is YNFKEQ. The CDR3 runs 16 residues.

Only one count was recorded for this clone. V gene TRBV18 combines with J gene TRBJ2-2; the D is unclear. V was clipped by 2 bases and J by 8 bases, with 9 bases between them. This CDR3 spans 13 amino acids. Germline lookup yields CDR1 KGHSH and CDR2 LQKENI. CDR3 sequence (DNA): TGTGCCAGCTCACCAGGGTCTCCGGGGGAGCTGTTTTTT. Its protein product is CASSPGSPGELFF. The full variable domain, completed using reference TRBV18 and TRBJ2-2, is NAGVMQNPRHLVRRRGQEARLRCSPMKGHSHVYWYRQLPEEGLKFMVYLQKENIIDESGMPKERFSAEFPKEGPSILRIQQVVRGDSAAYFCASSPGSPGELFFGEGSRLTVL.

V gene TRBV28 combines with J gene TRBJ2-7; 9 bases are a match to TRBD1. Germline V CDR1 and CDR2: MDHEN, SYDVKM. The CDR3 totals 14 residues. Losses at the gene ends were 6 bases for V and 7 bases for J; bases not matched to a gene: 10. CDR3 sequence: CASSPPGQGGEQYF. CDR3 DNA: TGTGCCAGCAGCCCCCCGGGACAGGGCGGGGAGCAGTACTTC. Full variable domain (outside the CDR3, taken from reference TRBV28 and TRBJ2-7): DVKVTQSSRYLVKRTGEKVFLECVQDMDHENMFWYRQDPGLGLRLIYFSYDVKMKEKGDIPEGYSVSREKKERFSLILESASTNQTSMYLCASSPPGQGGEQYFGPGTRLTVT.

The V and J genes are TRBV6-5 and TRBJ2-7; D is possibly TRBD1 or TRBD2 (5 bases each). With 7 bases removed from V and 6 bases from J, the gap between germline ends came to 19 bases. The CDR3 is 14 residues long. CDR1 and CDR2 (germline): MNHEY, SVGAGI. Written as DNA, the CDR3 is TGTGCCAGCAAAATCGGGCAGGGAAGCGGCGAGCAGTACTTC. It specifies CASKIGQGSGEQYF.

The CDR3: CASSYRRDREEAFF. In DNA form, the CDR3 reads TGTGCCAGCAGCTACCGCCGGGACAGGGAGGAAGCTTTCTTT. The chain employs TRBV7-9 and TRBJ1-1, with 9 bases identical to TRBD1. Per germline, CDR1 SEHNR and CDR2 FQNEAQ (reference sequence). The CDR3 spans 14 residues. The junction had 8 bases not matched to a gene; V was cut back by 4 bases and J by 8 bases.

This sequence joins TRBV6-5 and TRBJ1-2; a possible D gene is TRBD1 (6 bases). Trimming shortened V by 5 bases and J by 3 bases, and 13 bases separated the two germline ends. CDR3 length equals 14 residues. Germline-derived CDR1 and CDR2 are MNHEY and SVGAGI. The CDR3 region is CASSRQVADYGYTF. The CDR3 DNA reads TGTGCCAGCAGTCGACAGGTCGCGGACTATGGCTACACCTTC.

This clone was seen only a few times. The rearrangement links TRBV6-2 or TRBV6-3 to TRBJ1-3; D call uncertain. The CDR3 runs to 15 residues. CDR1 is MNHEY and CDR2 is SVGEGT in the germline V gene. The V end was cut by 2 bases, the J end by 0 bases, with 8 bases between. DNA of the CDR3: TGTGCCAGCAGTTACGATGGCAGCTCTGGAAACACCATATATTTT. Amino acids: CASSYDGSSGNTIYF.

The chain employs TRBV6-1 and TRBJ2-7; D call uncertain. The V gene's germline CDR1 is MNHNS and CDR2 SASEGT. The CDR3 spans 14 residues. The germline V and J ends were trimmed by 2 bases and 2 bases, with 10 bases remaining between them. CDR3 sequence: CASSESFGAYEQYF. Written as DNA, the CDR3 is TGTGCCAGCAGTGAATCGTTTGGGGCCTACGAGCAGTACTTC.

V gene TRBV9 combines with J gene TRBJ1-3; D is undetermined. Germline loops: CDR1 SGDLS, CDR2 YYNGEE. The CDR3 spans 15 residues. The V end lost 0 bases, the J end lost 2 bases, and 9 bases lay between the germline ends. The chain's CDR3 is CASSVETRPGNTIYF. As DNA, the CDR3 is TGTGCCAGCAGCGTAGAGACAAGGCCTGGAAACACCATATATTTT.

This clone has a single count. This chain joins TRBV27 and TRBJ1-6, with 7 bases identical to TRBD1. With 6 bases clipped from V and 5 bases from J, the junction kept 13 bases outside the gene matches. Germline V gene data show CDR1 as MNHEY and CDR2 as SMNVEV (reference sequence). This CDR3 comprises 17 residues. CDR3 protein: CASSSHGLTGDNSPLHF. CDR3 DNA sequence: TGTGCCAGCAGCTCCCACGGTCTAACAGGGGATAATTCACCCCTCCACTTT.

CDR3 sequence reads: CASSKQRSNEKLFF. CDR3 DNA sequence: TGTGCCAGCAGTAAACAGCGGAGTAATGAAAAACTGTTTTTT. The J gene is TRBJ1-4, the V gene TRBV25-1, with D uncertain. V was shortened by 5 bases and J by 4 bases, with 11 bases between the two germline ends. Germline loops: CDR1 MGHDK, CDR2 SYGVNS. The CDR3 runs to 14 residues.

The chain has TRBV12-3 or TRBV12-4 and TRBJ2-5; 8 nucleotides line up with TRBD1. The CDR3 is 13 amino acids. J gave up 2 bases and V 6 bases, and 2 bases lay outside the gene matches. DNA for the CDR3: TGTGCCAGCAGATGGACAGGGCAAGAGACCCAGTACTTC. This encodes CASRWTGQETQYF.

J is TRBJ2-5 and V is TRBV5-1, with D possibly matching TRBD2 (6 bases). Per germline, CDR1 SGHRS and CDR2 YFSETQ. This CDR3 comprises 15 residues. Trimming stripped 5 bases from V and 5 bases from J, with 19 bases between. Written as DNA, the CDR3 is TGCGCCAGCAGTTGGGGGGACTCCAGTCAGGAGACCCAGTACTTC. Translation gives CASSWGDSSQETQYF.

The chain links TRBV4-1 to TRBJ1-6, with D perhaps matching TRBD1 (5 bases). The CDR3 runs 17 residues. With 1 base removed from V and 0 bases from J, the gap between germline ends came to 10 bases. Germline assignment: CDR1 MGHRA and CDR2 YSYEKL. CDR3 protein: CASSQGVGRSYNSPLHF. Written as DNA, the CDR3 is TGCGCCAGCAGCCAAGGCGTGGGACGCTCCTATAATTCACCCCTCCACTTT.

This chain links TRBV14 with TRBJ2-5; 7 nucleotides line up with TRBD2. This CDR3 has 15 amino acids. V trimming: 3 bases; J trimming: 6 bases; junction bases outside the gene matches: 10. Germline CDR1 and CDR2: SGHDN and FVKESK. The DNA of the CDR3 is TGTGCCAGCAGCCAGACCGGGACTATAAGGAAGACCCAGTACTTC. This gives the protein CASSQTGTIRKTQYF. Supplemented by reference TRBV14 and TRBJ2-5, the full variable domain reads EAGVTQFPSHSVIEKGQTVTLRCDPISGHDNLYWYRRVMGKEIKFLLHFVKESKQDESGMPNNRFLAERTGGTYSTLKVQPAELEDSGVYFCASSQTGTIRKTQYFGPGTRLLVL.

This rearrangement joins TRBV12-5 to TRBJ1-1, with a possible D match to TRBD1 (5 bases). Looked up from germline, CDR1 is LGHNT and CDR2 is FRNRAP. The ends were cut back, 5 bases at V and 0 bases at J, with 10 bases in the middle. The length of the CDR3 is 14 residues. The CDR3 reads CASGPQGMNTEAFF. In nucleotides, the CDR3 is TGTGCTAGTGGTCCCCAGGGAATGAACACTGAAGCTTTCTTT.